The sequence of this T cell receptor (beta chain) was determined in a study of cytomegalovirus exposure and HLA in healthy donors. As for the study in general: Counted in an early data release were approximately 85 million unique TCRs from HLA-typed donors. Among 350 to 500 genotyped donors, about 83% fell in the Caucasian-associated ancestry cluster.

Primers included in the PCR were 60 Vbeta and 13 Jbeta primers. The method was immunoSEQ multiplex PCR; TCRdb's version includes in-frame clones alone and lacks a portion of them. The sample yields 150,000 to 200,000 clones, more than 60% seen once. General study findings and limits: A cluster of highly shared sequence variants was likely a sequencing artifact. Reportedly, a later analysis found an Asian-associated ancestry cluster had fewer N-insertions than the roughly 700-donor mean.

Comments on this clone: Its matching antigen is unknown.

V lost 3 bases, J lost 7 bases, and 4 bases stayed unmatched. The CDR3 loop spans 16 amino acids. Germline V gene lookup returns CDR1 SGDLS and CDR2 YYNGEE. The material sequenced was PBMCs. This TCR derives from a female donor in good health and CMV-seronegative. The chain couples TRBV9 to TRBJ2-2; the match to TRBD2 covers 15 bases. The CDR3 here is CASSGTSGRAIGELFF. In nucleotides, the CDR3 is TGTGCCAGCAGCGGGACTAGCGGGAGGGCCATCGGGGAGCTGTTTTTT.